What follows are 6 T cell receptor beta chains derived from one specimen sequenced in a study of OX40 agonist ivuxolimab in advanced cancers. Library preparation used the immunoSEQ multiplex PCR assay. TCRdb provides this immuneACCESS table in a form limited to in-frame rearrangements. Some clones are lacking; in checked studies, under half of them reflect an unresolved V gene, and why the rest are absent is not known. The sample table shows more than 85,000 clones, and approximately 88% are seen once. The ten largest clones take up roughly 0.5% of the sample. This specimen was CD4+ or CD8+ T cells sorted from blood, taken in a trial of the OX40 agonist ivuxolimab. The receptors were sampled from an adult with an advanced solid tumor such as melanoma, head and neck, liver or kidney cancer.

The chain has TRBV19 and TRBJ2-5; TRBD1 aligns across 7 bases. V lost 3 bases, J lost 3 bases, and 1 base stayed unmatched. This CDR3 is 13 amino acids long. Germline lookup yields CDR1 LNHDA and CDR2 SQIVND (reference sequence). CDR3 in amino acids: CASSIGTEETQYF. CDR3 coding DNA: TGTGCCAGTAGTATCGGGACAGAAGAGACCCAGTACTTC.

V gene TRBV5-1 combines with J gene TRBJ2-5; D remains unclear. The CDR3 runs to 11 residues. V lost 3 bases to trimming and J lost 2 bases, with 2 bases between them. Germline V gene lookup returns CDR1 SGHRS and CDR2 YFSETQ. This CDR3 reads CASSSQETQYF. As DNA, the CDR3 is TGCGCCAGCAGCTCACAAGAGACCCAGTACTTC.

The chain recombines TRBV5-4 with TRBJ2-1; 8 bases line up with TRBD1. V gave up 0 bases and J gave up 8 bases; unmatched junction bases: 4. Germline loops: CDR1 SGHNT, CDR2 YYREEE (reference sequence). This CDR3 has 14 amino acids. The CDR3 loop is CASSLAGGTYEQFF. The CDR3 region has the DNA TGTGCCAGCAGCTTGGCAGGGGGCACCTATGAGCAGTTCTTC.

J is TRBJ2-7 and V is TRBV5-1, with TRBD1 matching 9 bases. Unmatched junction bases numbered 7, after V lost 4 bases and J lost 2 bases. The CDR3 has 15 amino acids. CDR1 SGHRS and CDR2 YFSETQ come from the germline V gene. CDR3 DNA sequence: TGCGCCAGCAGCAAAGGGACAGGGACAACCTACGAGCAGTACTTC. The encoded protein is CASSKGTGTTYEQYF.

J is TRBJ2-5 and V is TRBV29-1; 8 bases are a match to TRBD2. Germline V CDR1 and CDR2: SQVTM, ANQGSEA. The junction had 3 bases not matched to a gene; V was cut back by 4 bases and J by 5 bases. This CDR3 comprises 12 residues. The CDR3 is CSVGRGAETQYF. CDR3 bases: TGCAGCGTTGGGCGGGGGGCTGAGACCCAGTACTTC.

The chain joins TRBV5-1 to TRBJ1-2; no firm D call. CDR3 length equals 14 residues. CDR1 and CDR2 (germline): SGHRS, YFSETQ. V shed 4 bases and J shed 2 bases, with 12 bases lying between them. Here the CDR3 DNA reads TGCGCCAGCAGCACACGGACGACCAACTATGGCTACACCTTC. Its protein product is CASSTRTTNYGYTF.